The 28 T cell receptor beta chains presented below share a single source sample, sequenced in a study of OX40 agonist ivuxolimab in advanced cancers. Generated by immunoSEQ multiplex PCR, the TCRdb table keeps only in-frame clones and is missing some. The sample contains some 70,000 clones, roughly 86% of which appear only once. The material was CD4+ or CD8+ T cells sorted from blood, obtained in a trial of the OX40 agonist ivuxolimab. The receptor set was obtained from an adult with an advanced solid tumor such as melanoma, head and neck, liver or kidney cancer.

The V gene is TRBV14, the J gene TRBJ1-4, with D perhaps matching TRBD1 (6 bases). The CDR3 runs to 17 residues. Germline V gene lookup returns CDR1 SGHDN and CDR2 FVKESK. The V end was cut by 0 bases, the J end by 2 bases, with 13 bases between. DNA of the CDR3: TGTGCCAGCAGCCAAGAGAGGGGGGGAGGTACTAATGAAAAACTGTTTTTT. Protein: CASSQERGGGTNEKLFF.

This clone was detected once. The chain combines TRBV14 with TRBJ1-1; tentative D call: TRBD1 (6 bases). V was pared by 4 bases and J by 0 bases, with 9 bases between. The germline gives CDR1 SGHDN, CDR2 FVKESK. CDR3 length: 14 residues. CDR3 protein: CASSPTGLNTEAFF. CDR3 DNA: TGTGCCAGCAGCCCTACAGGGTTGAACACTGAAGCTTTCTTT.

This clone occurred once. Here the CDR3 reads CASSRQSGLGADEQYF. The DNA of the CDR3 is TGTGCCAGCAGCCGGCAGTCCGGGCTAGGGGCCGACGAGCAGTACTTC. The chain uses TRBV4-2 and TRBJ2-7, with D possibly TRBD1 on 5 matching bases. The CDR3 covers 16 residues. The V end was cut by 4 bases, the J end by 5 bases, with 21 bases between. The germline V gene encodes CDR1 LGHNA and CDR2 YNFKEQ.

CDR3 sequence: CASIGQPNTEAFF. The CDR3 bases are TGTGCCAGCATCGGACAGCCTAACACTGAAGCTTTCTTT. J is TRBJ1-1 and V is TRBV7-8; the D gene is possibly TRBD1 (6 bases). CDR1 is SGHVS and CDR2 is FQNEAQ in the germline V gene. This CDR3 region has 13 residues. Trimming took 7 bases from V and 2 from J, leaving 11 bases between them.

The gene calls are TRBV5-4 and TRBJ2-2; D is ambiguous. Trimming took off 0 bases at V and 0 bases at J, with 6 bases between the two ends. This CDR3 comprises 15 residues. Looked up from germline, CDR1 is SGHNT and CDR2 is YYREEE (reference sequence). CDR3 residues: CASSLEHANTGELFF. The DNA for the CDR3 is TGTGCCAGCAGCTTGGAGCACGCGAACACCGGGGAGCTGTTTTTT.

The chain links TRBV6-1 to TRBJ2-7; possibly TRBD1 or TRBD2 for D (5 bases each). The V and J ends lost 5 bases and 5 bases respectively, with 19 bases between them. The CDR3 totals 15 residues. Germline V CDR1 and CDR2: MNHNS, SASEGT. The CDR3 sequence: CASSFGLPGADEQYF. The CDR3 DNA reads as TGTGCCAGCAGTTTTGGGCTTCCCGGGGCCGACGAGCAGTACTTC.

The chain combines TRBV10-1 with TRBJ1-6; no reliable D call. Germline assignment: CDR1 WNHNN and CDR2 SYGVQD (reference sequence). The CDR3 is 14 amino acids. V shed 2 bases and J shed 7 bases, with 9 bases lying between them. The CDR3 loop is CASSEGTGNSPLHF. The CDR3 DNA follows: TGCGCCAGCAGTGAGGGAACGGGAAATTCACCCCTCCACTTT.

The V call is TRBV5-1, the J call TRBJ2-5; 9 positions match TRBD2. Germline values: CDR1 SGHRS, CDR2 YFSETQ. Trimming took 0 bases from V and 2 from J; bases not matched to a gene: 2. The CDR3 contains 15 residues. CDR3 protein: CASSLVLAGQETQYF. The CDR3, as DNA: TGCGCCAGCAGCTTGGTTCTAGCGGGGCAAGAGACCCAGTACTTC.

This sequence joins TRBV30 and TRBJ1-1; TRBD1 matches at 10 bases. From germline, CDR1 is GTSNPN and CDR2 SVGIG (reference sequence). There are 14 residues in the CDR3. V was clipped by 1 base and J by 4 bases; unmatched bases: 3. CDR3 region: CAWSGWDRGTEAFF. In DNA form, the CDR3 reads TGTGCCTGGAGTGGCTGGGACAGGGGCACTGAAGCTTTCTTT. Supplemented by reference TRBV30 and TRBJ1-1, the full variable domain reads SQTIHQWPATLVQPVGSPLSLECTVEGTSNPNLYWYRQAAGRGLQLLFYSVGIGQISSEVPQNLSASRPQDRQFILSSKKLLLSDSGFYLCAWSGWDRGTEAFFGQGTRLTVV.

The V call is TRBV10-3, the J call TRBJ2-7, with TRBD2 as a possible D gene (5 bases). CDR1 and CDR2 from the germline V gene are ENHRY and SYGVKD. This CDR3 region has 14 residues. Trimming cost V 4 bases and J 0 bases, with 10 bases left between them. The CDR3 bases are TGTGCCATCAGTGCTAGCACCACCTCCTACGAGCAGTACTTC. This gives the protein CAISASTTSYEQYF.

The rearrangement links TRBV28 to TRBJ2-2, with a weak D call TRBD1 (5 bases). Trimming shortened V by 6 bases and J by 7 bases, and 9 bases separated the two germline ends. Germline loops: CDR1 MDHEN, CDR2 SYDVKM. The CDR3 is 12 amino acids. CDR3: CASRKGYGELFF. As DNA, the CDR3 is TGTGCCAGCAGGAAGGGGTACGGGGAGCTGTTTTTT.

The chain joins TRBV6-6 to TRBJ1-5; D remains ambiguous. Between the trimmed V and J ends, which lost 2 bases and 2 bases, there was a span of 13 bases. Germline values: CDR1 MNHNY, CDR2 SVGAGI (reference sequence). The CDR3 is 16 amino acids. This CDR3 is CASSYDRRVGNQPQHF. CDR3 DNA sequence: TGTGCCAGCAGTTACGATAGGAGGGTGGGCAATCAGCCCCAGCATTTT.

V usage is TRBV4-2 and J usage is TRBJ1-4; 7 bases map to TRBD1. V lost 1 base, J lost 8 bases, and 7 bases stayed unmatched. The CDR3 runs 15 residues. Germline loops: CDR1 LGHNA, CDR2 YNFKEQ. CDR3 sequence reads: CASSQVTGLSEKLFF. The DNA of the CDR3 is TGTGCCAGCAGCCAAGTGACAGGGTTATCCGAAAAACTGTTTTTT.

The chain combines TRBV27 with TRBJ1-2; D might be TRBD1 (5 bases). The CDR3 length is 15 residues. Per the germline V gene, CDR1 is MNHEY and CDR2 is SMNVEV (reference sequence). V lost 1 base to trimming and J lost 1 base, with 10 bases between them. The CDR3 loop reads CASSLFGQGNYGYTF. DNA for the CDR3: TGTGCCAGCAGTTTATTCGGCCAGGGTAACTATGGCTACACCTTC.

The rearrangement joins TRBV5-5 to TRBJ1-1, with no clear D. There are 14 residues in the CDR3. Trimming cost V 2 bases and J 1 base, with 9 bases left between them. Germline V lookup: CDR1 SGHKS, CDR2 YYEKEE (reference sequence). The CDR3 spells CASSFGSANTEAFF. The CDR3 DNA sequence: TGTGCCAGCAGCTTCGGGTCGGCGAACACTGAAGCTTTCTTT.

This clone was counted once. The rearrangement links TRBV12-5 to TRBJ2-2; no definite D call. Per germline, CDR1 LGHNT and CDR2 FRNRAP. This CDR3 region has 13 residues. V gave up 4 bases and J gave up 8 bases, with 11 bases separating them. The CDR3: CASGSDGGGELFF. The CDR3 nucleotides are TGTGCTAGTGGTTCGGACGGTGGAGGGGAGCTGTTTTTT.

The chain combines TRBV4-2 with TRBJ2-3; 9 nucleotides line up with TRBD2. This CDR3 has 18 amino acids. Looked up from germline, CDR1 is LGHNA and CDR2 is YNFKEQ. Trimming cost V 0 bases and J 4 bases; bases outside gene matches: 11. In nucleotides, the CDR3 is TGTGCCAGCAGCCAAGATAAATACACTAGCGGGTATCCAGATACGCAGTATTTT. Protein product: CASSQDKYTSGYPDTQYF.

The gene calls are TRBV5-4 and TRBJ1-6, with D possibly being TRBD1 (6 bases). V was clipped by 4 bases and J by 10 bases, with 15 bases between them. CDR1 is SGHNT, CDR2 YYREEE, per germline (reference sequence). The CDR3 consists of 14 residues. In nucleotides, the CDR3 is TGTGCCAGCAGCCGGGGGCAGGGCAGATCACCCCTCCACTTT. Encoded protein: CASSRGQGRSPLHF.

The CDR3 nucleotides read TGTGCCAGCAGCCACGGAGCCCTAAGAGGAGCTAATGAAAAACTGTTTTTT. Translation gives CASSHGALRGANEKLFF. The chain carries TRBV7-2 and TRBJ1-4; no firm D call. Germline CDR1 SGHTA, CDR2 FQGNSA. Deletions cut 5 bases from V and 3 bases from J, with 19 bases between. This CDR3 spans 17 amino acids.

Notes on this clone: In the same sample, other DNA sequences code for this CDR3. The chain recombines TRBV5-1 with TRBJ2-3, with 10 bases aligning to TRBD1. Germline loops: CDR1 SGHRS, CDR2 YFSETQ. Germline trimming cut 0 bases from V and 3 bases from J; bases unmatched to any gene: 4. The CDR3 totals 16 residues. In DNA form, the CDR3 reads TGCGCCAGCAGCTTGGTGACAGGGGGCGGGACAGATACGCAGTATTTT. Translation: CASSLVTGGGTDTQYF.

This clone appeared once. The chain links TRBV6-4 to TRBJ2-7; 9 bases agree with TRBD2. This CDR3 has 17 amino acids. The germline gives CDR1 MRHNA, CDR2 SNTAGT. V lost 10 bases, J lost 3 bases, and 19 bases stayed unmatched. CDR3 in amino acids: CAKFIAGENLSDYEQYF. The CDR3, as DNA: TGTGCCAAATTTATAGCGGGGGAGAATCTCTCCGACTACGAGCAGTACTTC.

The genes are TRBV6-5 and TRBJ1-1; D is unclear. V lost 7 bases and J lost 4, with 7 bases in between. Germline CDR1 and CDR2: MNHEY and SVGAGI. This CDR3 region has 11 residues. The CDR3 region is CASILRTEAFF. CDR3 coding DNA: TGTGCCAGCATATTACGCACTGAAGCTTTCTTT.

The chain uses TRBV7-9 and TRBJ1-3; D unclear. Looked up from germline, CDR1 is SEHNR and CDR2 is FQNEAQ (reference sequence). V was shortened by 11 bases and J by 2 bases, with 16 bases between the two germline ends. The CDR3 has 14 residues. CDR3 bases: TGTGCCCTACAACGCCAACTGGCTGGAAACACCATATATTTT. Amino acids: CALQRQLAGNTIYF.

The chain carries TRBV7-3 and TRBJ2-1; TRBD2 matches at 11 bases. This CDR3 region has 16 residues. Germline values: CDR1 SGHTA, CDR2 FQGTGA. Germline trimming cut 4 bases from V and 4 bases from J; bases unmatched to any gene: 6. The DNA for the CDR3 is TGTGCCAGCAGCTGGGGGACTAGCGGTTTGTACAATGAGCAGTTCTTC. This codes for CASSWGTSGLYNEQFF.

The rearrangement uses TRBV9 and TRBJ2-3; D is uncertain. Trimming left V 2 bases short and J 2 bases short, with 3 bases between. Germline CDR1 reads SGDLS; CDR2 reads YYNGEE. The CDR3 runs to 12 residues. The CDR3 DNA follows: TGTGCCAGCAGCGTCCACACAGATACGCAGTATTTT. Its translation is CASSVHTDTQYF.

V gene TRBV19 combines with J gene TRBJ2-2, with TRBD2 as a possible D gene (5 bases). Germline V gene sequence: CDR1 LNHDA, CDR2 SQIVND (reference sequence). The CDR3 length is 14 residues. V shed 10 bases and J shed 5 bases, with 17 bases lying between them. As DNA, the CDR3 is TGTGCCACCCTAGACCCGGGGTTTACCGGGGAGCTGTTTTTT. Protein sequence: CATLDPGFTGELFF.

The chain employs TRBV5-5 and TRBJ2-1, with 13 bases fitting TRBD2. The CDR3 length is 17 residues. The V gene's germline CDR1 is SGHKS and CDR2 YYEKEE (reference sequence). V dropped 4 bases and J dropped 8; count of bases not matched to a gene: 12. The CDR3 protein is CASSARTLAGGIHEQFF. The CDR3 DNA reads TGTGCCAGCAGCGCCCGGACACTAGCGGGAGGGATTCATGAGCAGTTCTTC.

V usage is TRBV7-9 and J usage is TRBJ2-1; D perhaps matches TRBD2 (5 bases). CDR3 length: 16 amino acids. Trimming removed 2 bases at V and 6 bases at J, with 17 bases between. In germline, CDR1 is SEHNR, CDR2 FQNEAQ (reference sequence). CDR3 loop: CASSLITPLAPNEQFF. The CDR3 DNA reads TGTGCCAGCAGCTTAATAACTCCCCTAGCCCCCAATGAGCAGTTCTTC.